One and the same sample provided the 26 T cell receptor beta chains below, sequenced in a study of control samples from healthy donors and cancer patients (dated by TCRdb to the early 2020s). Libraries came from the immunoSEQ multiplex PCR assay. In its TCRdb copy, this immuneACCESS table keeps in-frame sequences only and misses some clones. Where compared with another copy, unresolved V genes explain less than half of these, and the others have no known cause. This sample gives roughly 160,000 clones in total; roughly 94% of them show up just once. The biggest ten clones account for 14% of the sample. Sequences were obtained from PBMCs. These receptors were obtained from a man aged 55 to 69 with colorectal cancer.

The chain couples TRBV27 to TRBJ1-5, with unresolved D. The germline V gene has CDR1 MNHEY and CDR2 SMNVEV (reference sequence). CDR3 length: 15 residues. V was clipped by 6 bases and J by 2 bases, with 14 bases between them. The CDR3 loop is CASRPSWEGNQPQHF. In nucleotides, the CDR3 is TGTGCCAGCAGGCCGTCCTGGGAGGGCAATCAGCCCCAGCATTTT.

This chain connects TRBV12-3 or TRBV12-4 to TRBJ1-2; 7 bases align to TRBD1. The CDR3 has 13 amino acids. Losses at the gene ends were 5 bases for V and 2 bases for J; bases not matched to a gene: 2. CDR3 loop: CASSTGANYGYTF. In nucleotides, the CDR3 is TGTGCCAGCAGTACAGGGGCCAACTATGGCTACACCTTC.

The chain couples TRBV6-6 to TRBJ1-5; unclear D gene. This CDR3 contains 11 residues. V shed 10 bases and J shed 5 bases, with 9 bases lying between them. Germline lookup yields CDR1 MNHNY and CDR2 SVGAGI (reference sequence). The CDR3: CATGEDQPQHF. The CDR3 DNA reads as TGTGCCACCGGGGAGGATCAGCCCCAGCATTTT.

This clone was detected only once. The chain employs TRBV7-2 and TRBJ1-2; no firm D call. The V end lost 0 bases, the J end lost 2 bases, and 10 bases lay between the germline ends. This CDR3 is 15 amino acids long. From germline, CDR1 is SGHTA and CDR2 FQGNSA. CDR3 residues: CASSLAIGQNYGYTF. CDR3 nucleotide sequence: TGTGCCAGCAGCTTAGCAATAGGGCAGAACTATGGCTACACCTTC.

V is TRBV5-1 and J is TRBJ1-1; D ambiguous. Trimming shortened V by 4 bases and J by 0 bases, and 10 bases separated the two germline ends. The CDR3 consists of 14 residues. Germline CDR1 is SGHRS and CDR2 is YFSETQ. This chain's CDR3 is CASSRTFLNTEAFF. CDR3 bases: TGCGCCAGCAGCCGCACTTTTTTGAACACTGAAGCTTTCTTT.

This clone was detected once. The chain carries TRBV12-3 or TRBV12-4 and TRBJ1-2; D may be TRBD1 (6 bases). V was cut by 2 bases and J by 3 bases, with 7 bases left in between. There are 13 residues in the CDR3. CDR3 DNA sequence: TGTGCCAGCAGTTTACGACAGGACTATGGCTACACCTTC. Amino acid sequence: CASSLRQDYGYTF.

The chain's CDR3 is CASSSYGYTF. The DNA for the CDR3 is TGTGCCAGCAGTTCTTATGGCTACACCTTC. The rearrangement uses TRBV28 and TRBJ1-2; D is unclear. Germline values: CDR1 MDHEN, CDR2 SYDVKM. The CDR3 spans 10 residues. V was shortened by 4 bases and J by 5 bases, with 2 bases between the two germline ends.

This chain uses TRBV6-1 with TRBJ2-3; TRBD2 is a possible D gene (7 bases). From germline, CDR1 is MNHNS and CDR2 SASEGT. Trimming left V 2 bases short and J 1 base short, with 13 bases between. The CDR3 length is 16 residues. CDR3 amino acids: CASSERGGGRTDTQYF. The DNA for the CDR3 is TGTGCCAGCAGTGAACGCGGCGGGGGCCGCACAGATACGCAGTATTTT.

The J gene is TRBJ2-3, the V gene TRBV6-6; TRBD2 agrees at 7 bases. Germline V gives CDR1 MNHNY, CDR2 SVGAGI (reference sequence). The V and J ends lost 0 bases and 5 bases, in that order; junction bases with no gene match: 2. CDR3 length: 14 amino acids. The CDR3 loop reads CASSYSGGRDTQYF. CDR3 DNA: TGTGCCAGCAGTTACTCGGGGGGGAGAGATACGCAGTATTTT.

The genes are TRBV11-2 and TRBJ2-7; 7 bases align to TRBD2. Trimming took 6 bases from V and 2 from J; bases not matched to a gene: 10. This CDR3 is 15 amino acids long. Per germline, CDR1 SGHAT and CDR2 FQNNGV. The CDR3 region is CASSSSPGGTYEQYF. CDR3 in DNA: TGTGCCAGCAGTTCTAGTCCGGGGGGAACCTACGAGCAGTACTTC.

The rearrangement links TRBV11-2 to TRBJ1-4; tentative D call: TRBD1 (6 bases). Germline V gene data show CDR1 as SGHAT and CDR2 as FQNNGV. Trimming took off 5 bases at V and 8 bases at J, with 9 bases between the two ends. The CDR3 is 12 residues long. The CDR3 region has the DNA TGTGCCAGCAGCGAGACAGGAGAAAAACTGTTTTTT. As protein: CASSETGEKLFF.

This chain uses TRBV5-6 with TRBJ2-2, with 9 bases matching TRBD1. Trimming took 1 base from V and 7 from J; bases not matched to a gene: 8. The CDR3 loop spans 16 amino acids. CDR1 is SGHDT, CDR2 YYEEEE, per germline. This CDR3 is CASSLLGTGSVGELFF. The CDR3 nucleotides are TGTGCCAGCAGCTTGTTAGGGACAGGGTCGGTCGGGGAGCTGTTTTTT.

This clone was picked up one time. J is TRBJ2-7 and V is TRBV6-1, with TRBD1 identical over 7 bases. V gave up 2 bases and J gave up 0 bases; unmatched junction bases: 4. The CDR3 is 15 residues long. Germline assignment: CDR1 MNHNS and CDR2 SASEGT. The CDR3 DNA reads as TGTGCCAGCAGTGAACAGGGGGTCACCTCCTACGAGCAGTACTTC. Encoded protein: CASSEQGVTSYEQYF.

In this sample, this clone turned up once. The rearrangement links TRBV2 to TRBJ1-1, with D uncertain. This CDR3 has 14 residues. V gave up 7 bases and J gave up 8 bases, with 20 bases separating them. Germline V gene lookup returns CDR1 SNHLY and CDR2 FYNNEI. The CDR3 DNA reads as TGTGCCAGCACCGGGCAGCCCATGAAAGGAGAAGCTTTCTTT. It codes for CASTGQPMKGEAFF.

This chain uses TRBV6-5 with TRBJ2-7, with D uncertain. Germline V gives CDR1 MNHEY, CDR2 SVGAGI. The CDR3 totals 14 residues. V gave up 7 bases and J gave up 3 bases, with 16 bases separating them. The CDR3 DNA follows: TGTGCCAGCAAGGTCCGAGACCCACTCTACGAGCAGTACTTC. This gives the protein CASKVRDPLYEQYF.

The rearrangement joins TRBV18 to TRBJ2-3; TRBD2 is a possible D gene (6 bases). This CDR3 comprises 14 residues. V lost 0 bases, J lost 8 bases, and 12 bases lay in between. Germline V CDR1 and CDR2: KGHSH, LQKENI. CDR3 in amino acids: CASSPPEGRVTQYF. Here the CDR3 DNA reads TGTGCCAGCTCACCACCGGAGGGAAGGGTTACGCAGTATTTT.

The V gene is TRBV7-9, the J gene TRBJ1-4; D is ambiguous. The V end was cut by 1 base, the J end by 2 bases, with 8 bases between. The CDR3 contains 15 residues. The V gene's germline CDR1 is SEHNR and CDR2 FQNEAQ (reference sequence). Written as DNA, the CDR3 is TGTGCCAGCAGCTTAGGATTTGCGACTAATGAAAAACTGTTTTTT. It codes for CASSLGFATNEKLFF.

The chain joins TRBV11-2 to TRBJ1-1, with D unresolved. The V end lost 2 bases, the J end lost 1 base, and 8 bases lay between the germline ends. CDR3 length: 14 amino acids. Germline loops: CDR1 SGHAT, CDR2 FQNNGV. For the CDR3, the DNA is TGTGCCAGCAGCTTAAGCCAGGCGAACACTGAAGCTTTCTTT. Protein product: CASSLSQANTEAFF.

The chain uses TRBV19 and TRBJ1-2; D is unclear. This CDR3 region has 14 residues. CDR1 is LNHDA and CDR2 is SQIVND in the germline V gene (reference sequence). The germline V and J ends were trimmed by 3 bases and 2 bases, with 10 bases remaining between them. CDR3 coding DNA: TGTGCCAGTAGTATCTCACACAGAAACTATGGCTACACCTTC. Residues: CASSISHRNYGYTF.

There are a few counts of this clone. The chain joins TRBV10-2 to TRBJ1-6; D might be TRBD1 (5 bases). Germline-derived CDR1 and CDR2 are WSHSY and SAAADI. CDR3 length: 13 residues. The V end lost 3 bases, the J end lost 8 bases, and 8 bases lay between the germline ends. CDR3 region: CASSDDRYSPLHF. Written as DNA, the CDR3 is TGCGCCAGCAGTGACGACAGATATTCACCCCTCCACTTT.

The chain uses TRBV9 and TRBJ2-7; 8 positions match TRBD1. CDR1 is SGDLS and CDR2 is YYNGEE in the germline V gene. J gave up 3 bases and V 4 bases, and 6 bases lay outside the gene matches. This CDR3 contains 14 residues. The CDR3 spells CASSRGQDRYEQYF. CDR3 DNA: TGTGCCAGCAGCCGGGGACAGGACCGCTACGAGCAGTACTTC. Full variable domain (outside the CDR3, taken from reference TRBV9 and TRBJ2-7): DSGVTQTPKHLITATGQRVTLRCSPRSGDLSVYWYQQSLDQGLQFLIQYYNGEERAKGNILERFSAQQFPDLHSELNLSSLELGDSALYFCASSRGQDRYEQYFGPGTRLTVT.

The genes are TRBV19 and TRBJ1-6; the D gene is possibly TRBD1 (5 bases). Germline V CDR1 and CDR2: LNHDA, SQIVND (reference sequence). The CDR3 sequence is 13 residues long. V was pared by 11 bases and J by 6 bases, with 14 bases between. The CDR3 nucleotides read TGTGCCTGCGGTGTGGGGGGTAATTCACCCCTCCACTTT. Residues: CACGVGGNSPLHF.

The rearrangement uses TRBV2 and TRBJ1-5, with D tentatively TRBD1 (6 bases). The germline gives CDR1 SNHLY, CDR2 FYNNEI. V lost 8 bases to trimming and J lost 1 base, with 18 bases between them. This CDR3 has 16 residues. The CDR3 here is CASGLGGLLSNQPQHF. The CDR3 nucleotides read TGTGCCAGCGGATTAGGGGGGTTGTTGAGCAATCAGCCCCAGCATTTT.

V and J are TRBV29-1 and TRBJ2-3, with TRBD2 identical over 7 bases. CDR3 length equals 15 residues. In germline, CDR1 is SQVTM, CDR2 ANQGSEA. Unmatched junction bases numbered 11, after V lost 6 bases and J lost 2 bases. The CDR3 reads CSVVLADTPTDTQYF. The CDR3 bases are TGCAGCGTCGTTCTAGCGGATACTCCCACAGATACGCAGTATTTT.

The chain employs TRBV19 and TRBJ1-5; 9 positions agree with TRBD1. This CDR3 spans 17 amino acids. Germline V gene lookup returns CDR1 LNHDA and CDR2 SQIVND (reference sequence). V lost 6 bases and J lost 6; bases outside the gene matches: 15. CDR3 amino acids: CASSDTLGQGISQPQHF. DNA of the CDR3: TGTGCCAGTAGCGATACATTGGGACAGGGAATTAGTCAGCCCCAGCATTTT.

The CDR3 spells CASSSGHPGELFF. The CDR3 coding sequence is TGTGCCAGCAGTTCCGGACACCCCGGGGAGCTGTTTTTT. The gene calls are TRBV6-2 or TRBV6-3 and TRBJ2-2; D might be TRBD1 (5 bases). Germline assignment: CDR1 MNHEY and CDR2 SVGEGT. This CDR3 is built from 13 residues. Trimming shortened V by 4 bases and J by 6 bases, and 9 bases separated the two germline ends.